A selection of T cell receptor beta chains follows, all from one sample in a study of identical twins. MiXCR, applied by TCRdb to the 5' RACE reads, yields one record per CDR3 protein. The sample lists 250,000 or so distinct CDR3 sequences; 6% to 8.5% were seen once. These same data were also listed under a study on yellow fever vaccine responses in identical twins.

Specimen: CD8+ T cells sorted from blood. The receptors stem from a woman aged 18 to 35 in good health. The CDR3 runs from the conserved cysteine through the conserved F or W. The D gene is left open where the match is weak. Size tells how often a clone was seen (once, few, many) or the class of an expanded clone, and some rows leave it out.

j_call	v_call	d_call	clone_size	cdr3_aa	cdr3_nt
TRBJ1-2	TRBV20-1	.	.	CSARDFLDGRDTF	TGCAGTGCTAGAGACTTCTTGGACGGGCGGGACACCTTC
TRBJ1-1	TRBV28	.	few	CASSLGGGAFF	TGTGCCAGCAGTTTAGGGGGGGGAGCTTTCTTT
TRBJ2-3	TRBV2	.	many	CASSVARVGGPLTDTQYF	TGTGCCAGCAGTGTTGCGAGGGTCGGGGGGCCCCTCACAGATACGCAGTATTTT
TRBJ1-1	TRBV13	.	many	CASSPPSADTEAFF	TGTGCCAGCAGCCCCCCAAGTGCCGATACTGAAGCTTTCTTT
TRBJ2-1	TRBV25-1	.	many	CASSDPQGQFF	TGTGCCAGCAGTGATCCGCAGGGGCAGTTCTTC
TRBJ1-1	TRBV10-2	.	.	CASSPQSRGAEAFF	TGCGCCAGCAGCCCACAGAGTAGAGGCGCTGAAGCTTTCTTT
TRBJ2-1	TRBV28	TRBD2	few	CASSLPPLTSGVGNEQFF	TGTGCCAGCAGTTTGCCTCCCTTAACTAGCGGGGTAGGCAATGAGCAGTTCTTC
TRBJ2-2	TRBV25-1	TRBD1	few	CASSPTVGQGGNTGELFF	TGTGCCAGCAGTCCAACGGTGGGACAGGGTGGGAACACCGGGGAGCTGTTTTTT
TRBJ2-3	TRBV5-1	.	.	CASSSTGDTQYF	TGCGCCAGCAGCTCGACAGGAGATACGCAGTATTTT
TRBJ2-1	TRBV7-8	.	.	CASSFVNSYNEQFF	TGTGCCAGTAGCTTTGTCAATTCTTACAATGAGCAGTTCTTC
TRBJ2-5	TRBV28	TRBD1	.	CASYKWDRGIQETQYF	TGTGCCAGCTATAAGTGGGACAGGGGAATCCAAGAGACCCAGTACTTC
TRBJ2-1	TRBV27	TRBD2	.	CASSAKGLAGVVEQFF	TGTGCCAGCAGTGCGAAGGGACTAGCGGGAGTTGTTGAGCAGTTCTTC
TRBJ2-1	TRBV7-6	.	few	CASSLSRGILDEQFF	TGTGCCAGCAGCTTAAGCAGGGGAATATTAGATGAGCAGTTCTTC
TRBJ2-3	TRBV15	.	many	CATRFGHMELDTQYF	TGTGCCACCAGATTTGGCCACATGGAATTGGATACGCAGTATTTT
TRBJ1-2	TRBV14	TRBD1	few	CASSQTGGNGYTF	TGTGCCAGCAGCCAGACAGGGGGCAATGGCTACACCTTC
TRBJ2-1	TRBV29-1	TRBD2	few	CSPMTSGSENEQFF	TGCAGCCCCATGACTAGCGGGAGTGAGAATGAGCAGTTCTTC
TRBJ1-1	TRBV28	TRBD1	few	CASQGGHPNTEAFF	TGTGCCAGCCAGGGGGGACATCCGAACACTGAAGCTTTCTTT
TRBJ2-3	TRBV5-1	TRBD2	many	CASSPTSGGASTDTQYF	TGCGCCAGCAGCCCGACAAGCGGGGGGGCTAGCACAGATACGCAGTATTTT
TRBJ2-2	TRBV3-1	.	.	CASSRGGAGGSVDTGELFF	TGTGCCAGCTCCAGAGGAGGGGCAGGGGGTAGTGTTGACACCGGGGAGCTGTTTTTT
TRBJ2-1	TRBV12-3/TRBV12-4	.	many	CASRSFRGAGGNEQFF	TGTGCCAGCCGTTCATTTAGGGGGGCCGGAGGCAATGAGCAGTTCTTC
TRBJ2-5	TRBV28	.	many	CASSFVPGLETQYF	TGTGCCAGCAGTTTTGTTCCGGGACTAGAGACCCAGTACTTC
TRBJ2-1	TRBV6-2/TRBV6-3	TRBD2	few	CASSSLAGGPDEQFF	TGTGCCAGCAGTTCACTAGCGGGAGGGCCGGACGAGCAGTTCTTC
TRBJ2-1	TRBV2	.	few	CASRGHGTSLQYNEQFF	TGTGCCAGCAGGGGGCATGGGACTTCCCTCCAATACAATGAGCAGTTCTTC
TRBJ2-1	TRBV24-1	TRBD2	.	CATSDRGLLAGEPTYNEQFF	TGTGCCACCAGTGATAGAGGCTTACTAGCGGGGGAACCGACCTACAATGAGCAGTTCTTC
TRBJ2-3	TRBV5-1	TRBD2	many	CASSLELAGATDTQYF	TGCGCCAGCAGCTTAGAACTAGCGGGGGCCACAGATACGCAGTATTTT
TRBJ2-5	TRBV29-1	.	few	CSVEDTRERQETQYF	TGCAGCGTTGAAGATACAAGAGAACGCCAAGAGACCCAGTACTTC
TRBJ1-6	TRBV5-5	TRBD1	few	CASSPRDRGSYNSPLHF	TGTGCCAGCAGCCCCCGGGACAGGGGTTCCTATAATTCACCCCTCCACTTT
TRBJ2-1	TRBV5-6	.	.	CASSLPGPSSYNEQFF	TGTGCCAGCAGCTTGCCAGGGCCGAGCTCCTACAATGAGCAGTTCTTC
TRBJ2-1	TRBV12-3/TRBV12-4	.	.	CASSSLGDEQFF	TGTGCCAGCAGTTCTCTGGGGGATGAGCAGTTCTTC
TRBJ2-2	TRBV3-1	TRBD2	many	CASSQDRTSNTGELFF	TGTGCCAGCAGCCAAGACCGGACTAGCAACACCGGGGAGCTGTTTTTT
TRBJ1-4	TRBV27	TRBD1	few	CASSFRQGYEKLFF	TGTGCCAGCAGTTTCCGACAGGGGTATGAAAAACTGTTTTTT
TRBJ1-3	TRBV11-2	.	many	CASSSDSQSGNTIYF	TGTGCCAGCAGTTCGGACAGTCAGTCTGGAAACACCATATATTTT
TRBJ1-4	TRBV13	.	many	CASSHRTDGEKLFF	TGTGCCAGCAGCCATCGGACAGATGGCGAAAAACTGTTTTTT
TRBJ1-5	TRBV10-3	TRBD1	many	CAIRETGQSNQPQHF	TGTGCCATCAGGGAAACGGGACAGAGCAATCAGCCCCAGCATTTT
TRBJ2-2	TRBV10-2	.	.	CASSEEQGVGGELFF	TGCGCCAGCAGTGAGGAGCAAGGGGTAGGCGGGGAGCTGTTTTTT
TRBJ2-3	TRBV19	.	.	CASSRSGPISTDTQYF	TGTGCCAGTAGTCGTAGCGGACCGATAAGCACAGATACGCAGTATTTT
TRBJ1-4	TRBV7-9	.	.	CASSQTGSTNEKLFF	TGTGCCAGCAGCCAGACGGGGTCGACTAATGAAAAACTGTTTTTT
TRBJ2-2	TRBV29-1	.	many	CSVQGVDTGELFF	TGCAGCGTCCAGGGCGTTGACACCGGGGAGCTGTTTTTT
TRBJ2-5	TRBV7-9	.	.	CASSLSTSQETQYF	TGTGCCAGCAGCTTAAGCACCTCCCAAGAGACCCAGTACTTC
TRBJ2-3	TRBV2	.	.	CASSETIGQSTDTQYF	TGTGCCAGCAGTGAAACCATAGGACAGAGCACAGATACGCAGTATTTT
TRBJ2-7	TRBV5-6	TRBD2	.	CASSSPSGRLYEQYF	TGTGCCAGCAGCTCCCCTAGCGGGCGATTATACGAGCAGTACTTC
TRBJ1-2	TRBV2	.	.	CASSGTTVAF	TGTGCCAGCAGTGGGACCACGGTTGCCTTC
TRBJ1-2	TRBV25-1	.	many	CASSDSVPVRGYTF	TGTGCCAGCAGTGATTCCGTCCCCGTACGAGGCTACACCTTC
TRBJ2-2	TRBV4-1	TRBD2	few	CASRVFLQTSGRLTGELFF	TGCGCCAGCAGAGTTTTCCTCCAGACTAGCGGGAGGCTCACCGGGGAGCTGTTTTTT
TRBJ2-6	TRBV13	.	.	CASSSGQPSGANVLTF	TGTGCCAGCAGCTCCGGACAGCCCTCTGGGGCCAACGTCCTGACTTTC
TRBJ1-5	TRBV9	.	.	CASSGGGQPQHF	TGTGCCAGCAGCGGAGGTGGCCAGCCCCAGCATTTT
TRBJ2-1	TRBV27	TRBD2	few	CASSSGRTVYNEQFF	TGTGCCAGCTCTAGCGGGAGGACGGTCTACAATGAGCAGTTCTTC
TRBJ1-2	TRBV7-9	TRBD1	few	CASSLVRGQQSYTF	TGTGCCAGCAGCTTAGTTAGGGGACAGCAGAGCTACACCTTC
TRBJ2-6	TRBV29-1	.	few	CSVSDRALPSGANVLTF	TGCAGCGTCTCTGACAGAGCGCTGCCCTCTGGGGCCAACGTCCTGACTTTC
TRBJ2-7	TRBV2	TRBD2	many	CASSESLAGVYEQYF	TGTGCCAGCAGTGAATCACTAGCGGGAGTATACGAGCAGTACTTC
TRBJ2-1	TRBV4-1	.	.	CASSQAAPGRRYNEQFF	TGCGCCAGCAGCCAAGCTGCGCCGGGACGCCGGTACAATGAGCAGTTCTTC
TRBJ1-4	TRBV15	TRBD1	many	CATSRHRQGANEKLFF	TGTGCCACCAGCAGACACAGACAGGGCGCGAATGAAAAACTGTTTTTT
TRBJ2-1	TRBV11-2	.	few	CASSLSLSLLSSYNEQFF	TGTGCCAGCAGCTTAAGTTTGTCCCTCTTGAGCTCCTACAATGAGCAGTTCTTC
TRBJ2-2	TRBV6-1	TRBD2	.	CASTGLAGGNTGELFF	TGTGCCAGCACTGGGCTAGCGGGAGGAAACACCGGGGAGCTGTTTTTT
TRBJ2-7	TRBV5-1	TRBD1	.	CASTGPGQGAYEQYF	TGCGCCAGCACAGGCCCGGGACAGGGGGCGTACGAGCAGTACTTC